Presented here are 10 T cell receptor beta chains from one specimen sequenced in a study of T cells after yellow fever vaccination. TCRdb independently ran MiXCR on the 5' RACE reads; one entry per CDR3 protein. The top ten hold around 19% of the sample, which has 250,000 to 400,000 distinct CDR3 sequences, 4% to 5.5% seen once. This material consisted of PBMCs, taken 15 days after the yellow fever booster vaccination. The source is a man between 18 and 29 years old who received the YFV17D yellow fever vaccine.

The rearrangement links TRBV5-1 to TRBJ1-4; 9 nucleotides align to TRBD1. The germline CDR1 and CDR2 sequences are SGHRS and YFSETQ. Unmatched junction bases numbered 16, after V lost 7 bases and J lost 6 bases. This CDR3 is 17 amino acids long. The CDR3 loop reads CASAGGTGFFRDEKLFF. As DNA, the CDR3 is TGCGCCAGCGCAGGCGGGACAGGGTTTTTTCGAGATGAAAAACTGTTTTTT.

This clonotype was recorded many times. The chain employs TRBV7-6 and TRBJ2-3; TRBD2 might be the D (5 bases). The CDR3 is 14 residues long. Trimming shortened V by 1 base and J by 6 bases, and 11 bases separated the two germline ends. Germline lookup yields CDR1 SGHVS and CDR2 FNYEAQ. CDR3 region: CASSLGTAPDTQYF. CDR3 coding DNA: TGTGCCAGCAGCTTAGGGACTGCCCCCGATACGCAGTATTTT.

This chain joins TRBV5-1 and TRBJ2-1; TRBD2 matches at 8 bases. Looked up from germline, CDR1 is SGHRS and CDR2 is YFSETQ. The CDR3 is made up of 17 amino acids. V lost 3 bases to trimming and J lost 9 bases; unmatched junction nucleotides: 17. CDR3 residues: CASSSPVGLARGGEQFF. The CDR3 nucleotides read TGCGCCAGCAGCTCGCCTGTTGGGCTAGCTCGGGGGGGTGAGCAGTTCTTC.

This clonotype has a count of ten or more. The chain joins TRBV20-1 to TRBJ2-1, with a tentative D call TRBD2 (6 bases). CDR3 length equals 14 residues. V shed 6 bases and J shed 0 bases, with 12 bases lying between them. Germline V gene sequence: CDR1 DFQATT, CDR2 SNEGSKA (reference sequence). The CDR3 DNA reads TGCAGTGCCGGCGGGACGGCCTCCTACAATGAGCAGTTCTTC. It codes for CSAGGTASYNEQFF.

This clonotype was observed a handful of times. J is TRBJ1-2 and V is TRBV6-1; D might be TRBD1 (6 bases). This CDR3 region has 14 residues. Looked up from germline, CDR1 is MNHNS and CDR2 is SASEGT. V was shortened by 11 bases and J by 0 bases, with 16 bases between the two germline ends. CDR3 DNA: TGTGCCTGCCAGCAGGGGACCGCTAACTATGGCTACACCTTC. Its translation is CACQQGTANYGYTF.

The rearrangement uses TRBV7-2 and TRBJ2-1; D call uncertain. The V end lost 4 bases, the J end lost 4 bases, and 8 bases lay between the germline ends. The germline gives CDR1 SGHTA, CDR2 FQGNSA. The CDR3 is 13 amino acids. In nucleotides, the CDR3 is TGTGCCAGCAGCTCGACACAGTACAATGAGCAGTTCTTC. Translated: CASSSTQYNEQFF. The full variable domain, its missing parts supplied by reference TRBV7-2 and TRBJ2-1, is GAGVSQSPSNKVTEKGKDVELRCDPISGHTALYWYRQSLGQGLEFLIYFQGNSAPDKSGLPSDRFSAERTGGSVSTLTIQRTQQEDSAVYLCASSSTQYNEQFFGPGTRLTVL.

This clonotype has a count of ten or more. The CDR3 loop is CASSGAPSTDTQYF. Written as DNA, the CDR3 is TGTGCCAGCAGCGGGGCACCTAGCACAGATACGCAGTATTTT. The V gene is TRBV11-2, the J gene TRBJ2-3; D might be TRBD1 (5 bases). V dropped 5 bases and J dropped 0 bases, with 9 bases sitting between them. The CDR3 runs to 14 residues. The germline V gene encodes CDR1 SGHAT and CDR2 FQNNGV.

The V call is TRBV25-1, the J call TRBJ2-1; D perhaps matches TRBD2 (5 bases). In germline, CDR1 is MGHDK, CDR2 SYGVNS. The length of the CDR3 is 13 residues. Deletions cut 5 bases from V and 8 bases from J, with 13 bases between. CDR3 in DNA: TGTGCCAGCAGTAGACCGATGGAGGATGAGCAGTTCTTC. Amino acids: CASSRPMEDEQFF.

V is TRBV3-1 and J is TRBJ2-5; D could derive from TRBD1 or TRBD2 (5 bases each). The CDR3 runs to 13 residues. From germline, CDR1 is LGHDT and CDR2 YNNKEL (reference sequence). V was cut by 9 bases and J by 5 bases, with 16 bases left in between. The CDR3 sequence: CASGARGVETQYF. CDR3 coding DNA: TGTGCCAGTGGGGCGAGGGGAGTGGAGACCCAGTACTTC.

This chain joins TRBV27 and TRBJ1-2; tentative D call: TRBD1 (5 bases). CDR1 is MNHEY and CDR2 is SMNVEV in the germline V gene (reference sequence). The CDR3 sequence is 16 residues long. V lost 5 bases, J lost 3 bases, and 19 bases lay in between. The CDR3 reads CASSPRAGRRDYGYTF. The DNA for the CDR3 is TGTGCCAGCAGTCCCAGGGCTGGCCGAAGAGACTATGGCTACACCTTC.